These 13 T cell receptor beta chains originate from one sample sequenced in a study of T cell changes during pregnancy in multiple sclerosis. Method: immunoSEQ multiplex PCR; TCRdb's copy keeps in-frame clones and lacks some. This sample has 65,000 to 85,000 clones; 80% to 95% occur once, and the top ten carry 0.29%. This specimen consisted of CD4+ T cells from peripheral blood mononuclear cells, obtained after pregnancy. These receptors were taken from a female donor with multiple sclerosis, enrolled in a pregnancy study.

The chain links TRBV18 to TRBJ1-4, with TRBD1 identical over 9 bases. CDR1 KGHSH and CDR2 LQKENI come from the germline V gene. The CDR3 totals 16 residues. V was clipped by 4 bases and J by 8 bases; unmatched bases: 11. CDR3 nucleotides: TGTGCCAGCTCACTCTCTGGGGACAGGGCCGGAGAAAAACTGTTTTTT. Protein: CASSLSGDRAGEKLFF.

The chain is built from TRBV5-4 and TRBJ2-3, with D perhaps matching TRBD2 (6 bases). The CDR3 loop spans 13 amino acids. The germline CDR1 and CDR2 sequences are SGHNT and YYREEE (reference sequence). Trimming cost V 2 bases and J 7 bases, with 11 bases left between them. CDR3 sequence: CASSFGSDYTQYF. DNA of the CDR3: TGTGCCAGCAGCTTCGGGAGCGACTATACGCAGTATTTT.

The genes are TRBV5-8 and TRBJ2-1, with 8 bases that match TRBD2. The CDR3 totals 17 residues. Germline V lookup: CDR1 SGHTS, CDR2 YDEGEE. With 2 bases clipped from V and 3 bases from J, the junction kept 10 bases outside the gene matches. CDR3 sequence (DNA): TGTGCCAGCAGCTTATACCTCCGGACTAGCAACTACAATGAGCAGTTCTTC. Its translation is CASSLYLRTSNYNEQFF.

CDR3 coding DNA: TGTGCCAGTAATCTACAGGGGGCGGCTGAGTATTACGGCTACACCTTC. Translating gives CASNLQGAAEYYGYTF. This chain connects TRBV19 to TRBJ1-2; TRBD1 matches at 9 bases. CDR1 LNHDA and CDR2 SQIVND come from the germline V gene (reference sequence). V lost 7 bases to trimming and J lost 8 bases; unmatched junction nucleotides: 17. This CDR3 has 16 amino acids.

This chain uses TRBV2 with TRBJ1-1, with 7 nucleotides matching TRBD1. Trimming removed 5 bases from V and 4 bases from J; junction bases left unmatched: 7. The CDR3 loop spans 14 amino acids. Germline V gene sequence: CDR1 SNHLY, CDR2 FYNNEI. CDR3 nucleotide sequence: TGTGCCAGCAGTTTCACAGGGGTCATCACTGAAGCTTTCTTT. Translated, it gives CASSFTGVITEAFF. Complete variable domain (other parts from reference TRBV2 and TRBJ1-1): EPEVTQTPSHQVTQMGQEVILRCVPISNHLYFYWYRQILGQKVEFLVSFYNNEISEKSEIFDDQFSVERPDGSNFTLKIRSTKLEDSAMYFCASSFTGVITEAFFGQGTRLTVV.

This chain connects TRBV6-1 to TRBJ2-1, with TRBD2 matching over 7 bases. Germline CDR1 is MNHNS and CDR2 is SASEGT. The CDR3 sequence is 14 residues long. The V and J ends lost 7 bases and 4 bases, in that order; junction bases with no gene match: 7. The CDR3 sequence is CASTPGRKYNEQFF. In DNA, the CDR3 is TGTGCCAGCACCCCCGGGAGGAAATACAATGAGCAGTTCTTC.

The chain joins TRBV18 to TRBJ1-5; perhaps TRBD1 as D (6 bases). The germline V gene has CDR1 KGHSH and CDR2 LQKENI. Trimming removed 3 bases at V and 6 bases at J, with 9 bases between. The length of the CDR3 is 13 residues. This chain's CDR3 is CASSPPRGQPQHF. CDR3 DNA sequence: TGTGCCAGCTCACCTCCCAGGGGTCAGCCCCAGCATTTT. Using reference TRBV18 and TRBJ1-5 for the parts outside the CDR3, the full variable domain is NAGVMQNPRHLVRRRGQEARLRCSPMKGHSHVYWYRQLPEEGLKFMVYLQKENIIDESGMPKERFSAEFPKEGPSILRIQQVVRGDSAAYFCASSPPRGQPQHFGDGTRLSIL.

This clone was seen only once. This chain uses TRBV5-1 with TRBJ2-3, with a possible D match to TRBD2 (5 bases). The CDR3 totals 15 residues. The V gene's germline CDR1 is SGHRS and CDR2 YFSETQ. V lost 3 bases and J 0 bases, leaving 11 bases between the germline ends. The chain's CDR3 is CASSYGAASTDTQYF. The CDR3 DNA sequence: TGCGCCAGCAGCTACGGAGCGGCTAGCACAGATACGCAGTATTTT.

CDR3 sequence: CAWSHSGNTIYF. DNA for the CDR3: TGTGCCTGGAGTCACTCGGGAAACACCATATATTTT. The chain couples TRBV30 to TRBJ1-3, with D hard to call. V was shortened by 2 bases and J by 4 bases, with 6 bases between the two germline ends. Germline assignment: CDR1 GTSNPN and CDR2 SVGIG (reference sequence). The CDR3 is 12 residues long.

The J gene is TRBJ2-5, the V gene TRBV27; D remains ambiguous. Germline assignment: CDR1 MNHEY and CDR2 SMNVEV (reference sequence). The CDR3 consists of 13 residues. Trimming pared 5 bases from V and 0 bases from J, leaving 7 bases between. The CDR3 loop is CASSPPYQETQYF. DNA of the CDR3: TGTGCCAGCAGTCCCCCTTACCAAGAGACCCAGTACTTC.

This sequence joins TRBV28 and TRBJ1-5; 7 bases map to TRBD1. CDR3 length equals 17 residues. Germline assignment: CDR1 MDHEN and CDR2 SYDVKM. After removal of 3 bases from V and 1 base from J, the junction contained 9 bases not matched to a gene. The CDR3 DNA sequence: TGTGCCAGCAGTTTGTGGCAGGGGGTAGGGAGCAATCAGCCCCAGCATTTT. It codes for CASSLWQGVGSNQPQHF.

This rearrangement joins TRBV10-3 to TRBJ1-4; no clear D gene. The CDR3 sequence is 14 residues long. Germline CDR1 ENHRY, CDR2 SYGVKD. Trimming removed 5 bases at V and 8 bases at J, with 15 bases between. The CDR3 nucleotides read TGTGCCATCAGTACCTCAGACGGAGGAGAAAAACTGTTTTTT. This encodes CAISTSDGGEKLFF.

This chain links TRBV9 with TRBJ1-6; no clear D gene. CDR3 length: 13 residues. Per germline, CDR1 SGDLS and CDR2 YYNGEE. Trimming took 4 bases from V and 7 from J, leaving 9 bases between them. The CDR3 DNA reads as TGTGCCAGCAGCCTCACCCTAAATTCACCCCTCCACTTT. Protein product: CASSLTLNSPLHF.